Included here is one T cell receptor beta chain sequence, with context. What this receptor recognizes is not known. This may arise from a read error, as a much more abundant clone is one base away. This specimen comes from a study. The data were produced on an Illumina MiSeq. Using fastp trimming at Q25 and MiXCR clonotype assembly, TCRdb reanalyzed the public sequencing data and kept in-frame beta chains. Rows are unified per CDR3 protein, each entry keeping the most common DNA and genes. The sample table holds about 4,500 distinct CDR3 sequences, of which 9.5% to 10% were seen once. 33% of the sample comes from the top ten. V loses 6 bases, J loses 8 bases, and the germline ends lie 18 bases apart. Reading from cysteine to phenylalanine, the CDR3 counts 14 amino acids. Only the CDR3 DNA stays, 42 bases, in frame from base 1. For CDR1 and CDR2, the germline V gene lists MDHEN and SYDVKM.

The sequencing sample was made of CD4+ T cells from peripheral blood. Recombination joined TRBV28 with TRBJ2-3, and perhaps TRBD2 as D gene, on 6 matching bases. The TCR was taken from a human donor with rheumatoid arthritis. The DNA sequence is as follows: TGTGCCAGCAGCCAGGCCGGGGGTGGCGCTACGCAGTATTTT. Its product reads: CASSQAGGGATQYF.